This TCR beta chain was sequenced for a study of blood T cell repertoires in COVID-19. Study summary: Sources were T cells, B-cell-depleted T cells, or PBMCs; the material itself was cDNA or gDNA.

The protocol was immunoSEQ multiplex PCR, while the TCRdb copy is restricted to in-frame clones and leaves out a portion. The top ten hold 5.1% of the sample, which has 250,000 to 300,000 clones, over 75% seen once. The CDR3 is 16 amino acids. The germline V and J ends were trimmed by 6 bases and 6 bases, with 21 bases remaining between them. Germline loops: CDR1 KGHSH, CDR2 LQKENI. In its sample, this clone was seen once. The sequencing input was peripheral blood. The TCR sequence derives from a man between 50 and 59 years old with active or convalescent COVID-19. The chain employs TRBV18 and TRBJ2-1, with D possibly matching TRBD2 (6 bases). The CDR3 region is CASSYLTSSTTNEQFF. CDR3 in DNA: TGTGCCAGCTCGTACCTCACTAGCTCTACTACCAATGAGCAGTTCTTC.